The next 12 T cell receptor beta chains were all read from a single sample in a study of type 1 and type 2 diabetes patients. Amplification started from genomic DNA. Amplification of the beta chain CDR3 used 30 forward and 13 reverse multiplex primers. TCRdb re-analysed the multiplex PCR reads in MiXCR, keeping a single row per CDR3 protein. This sample has about 290,000 distinct CDR3 sequences; 45% to 60% occur once, and the top ten carry roughly 15%. Sequencing was performed on peripheral blood mononuclear cells (PBMCs). These receptors were obtained from a man between 18 and 29 years old with type 2 diabetes.

The J gene is TRBJ1-5, the V gene TRBV20-1; 7 positions agree with TRBD1. Trimming took 3 bases from V and 0 from J; bases not matched to a gene: 8. CDR1 is DFQATT, CDR2 SNEGSKA, per germline (reference sequence). CDR3 length: 16 amino acids. The chain's CDR3 is CSARGQQGYSNQPQHF. Here the CDR3 DNA reads TGCAGTGCTAGGGGCCAACAGGGGTATAGCAATCAGCCCCAGCATTTT.

This clonotype was picked up many times. The rearrangement links TRBV15 to TRBJ1-2; D perhaps matches TRBD1 (6 bases). V was trimmed by 0 bases and J by 3 bases, leaving 11 bases between them. Germline CDR1 and CDR2: LNHNV and YYDKDF (reference sequence). The CDR3 is 15 residues long. DNA of the CDR3: TGTGCCACCAGCAGAGAAATGACAGGAGACTATGGCTACACCTTC. It translates to CATSREMTGDYGYTF.

A word on this clonotype: The junction departs from the called germline gene at one end, perhaps through a read error. The V and J genes are TRBV9 and TRBJ2-1; D remains ambiguous. The CDR3 is 13 residues long. Looked up from germline, CDR1 is SGDLS and CDR2 is YYNGEE. The CDR3 DNA reads as TGCGCCAGCACGTCCGAAAACTACAATGAGCAGTTCTTC. Its translation is CASTSENYNEQFF.

The chain couples TRBV4-2 to TRBJ1-2; D gene ambiguous. The germline V gene encodes CDR1 LGHNA and CDR2 YNFKEQ. V was clipped by 0 bases and J by 5 bases, with 10 bases between them. The CDR3 loop spans 14 amino acids. The CDR3 DNA reads as TGTGCCAGCAGCCAAGAGGGTAGCCCTTATGGCTACACCTTC. As protein: CASSQEGSPYGYTF.

The sample holds many counts of this clonotype. V and J are TRBV14 and TRBJ2-7, with 8 bases fitting TRBD2. The germline CDR1 and CDR2 sequences are SGHDN and FVKESK. V shed 2 bases and J 6 bases; nucleotides not matched to a gene: 3. This CDR3 comprises 13 residues. CDR3 coding DNA: TGTGCCAGCAGCCAACGGACTAGCTCCGAGCAGTACTTC. Translation gives CASSQRTSSEQYF. Full variable domain (rest looked up from reference TRBV14 and TRBJ2-7): EAGVTQFPSHSVIEKGQTVTLRCDPISGHDNLYWYRRVMGKEIKFLLHFVKESKQDESGMPNNRFLAERTGGTYSTLKVQPAELEDSGVYFCASSQRTSSEQYFGPGTRLTVT.

The chain combines TRBV9 with TRBJ2-3; perhaps TRBD1 as D (5 bases). Per germline, CDR1 SGDLS and CDR2 YYNGEE. The V and J ends lost 8 bases and 0 bases respectively, with 10 bases between them. The CDR3 contains 13 residues. In DNA, the CDR3 is TGTGCCAGTCAGGGTCCTAGCACAGATACGCAGTATTTT. As protein: CASQGPSTDTQYF.

The sample holds one count of this clonotype. This rearrangement joins TRBV9 to TRBJ2-7; D might be TRBD2 (7 bases). The J call is uncertain, as TRBJ2-1 better fits the DNA end. The CDR3 runs 15 residues. Germline assignment: CDR1 SGDLS and CDR2 YYNGEE. DNA for the CDR3: TGTGCCAGCAGCGTAAGGTGGGAGGGGGGTCATGAGCAGTTCTTC. As protein: CASSVRWEGGHEQFF.

The chain uses TRBV7-2 and TRBJ2-5; TRBD1 matches at 7 bases. The CDR3 covers 15 residues. V shed 1 base and J 2 bases; nucleotides not matched to a gene: 4. Germline-derived CDR1 and CDR2 are SGHTA and FQGNSA. The CDR3 bases are TGTGCCAGCAGCTTAGTGGGACAGAAGCAAGAGACCCAGTACTTC. Translation gives CASSLVGQKQETQYF.

Details on this clonotype: This likely comes from a read error, as the CDR3 has no conserved phenylalanine or tryptophan at its end. The chain employs TRBV20-1 and TRBJ2-5; TRBD1 is a possible D gene (5 bases). This CDR3 has 14 amino acids. Germline V gene sequence: CDR1 DFQATT, CDR2 SNEGSKA (reference sequence). Trimming cost V 0 bases and J 5 bases, with 13 bases left between them. The CDR3 protein is CSARDRRGPETQYL. The CDR3 nucleotides read TGCAGTGCTAGAGATAGAAGGGGTCCGGAGACCCAGTACCTC.

The J gene is TRBJ2-3, the V gene TRBV25-1; 10 nucleotides match TRBD1. The J segment lost 3 bases and the V segment lost 5 bases, leaving 5 bases of the junction unmatched. The CDR3 extends over 15 amino acids. Germline V gene data show CDR1 as MGHDK and CDR2 as SYGVNS. The CDR3 here is CASSSAGQGTDTQYF. CDR3 in DNA: TGTGCCAGCAGTTCAGCGGGACAGGGGACAGATACGCAGTATTTT.

This clonotype was detected ten times or more. CDR3 region: CATSRGTQIYEQYF. CDR3 DNA sequence: TGTGCCACCAGCAGAGGGACGCAGATCTACGAGCAGTACTTC. The chain links TRBV15 to TRBJ2-7; D is ambiguous. The germline gives CDR1 LNHNV, CDR2 YYDKDF (reference sequence). The germline V and J ends were trimmed by 1 base and 3 bases, with 10 bases remaining between them. The CDR3 consists of 14 residues.

This clonotype was found a few times. This chain uses TRBV27 with TRBJ2-7, with D uncertain. V lost 3 bases and J 2 bases, leaving 11 bases between the germline ends. Per germline, CDR1 MNHEY and CDR2 SMNVEV (reference sequence). The CDR3 spans 14 residues. CDR3 DNA sequence: TGTGCCAGCAGTTTTTCCAGCCCCACCTACGAGCAGTACTTC. Amino acid sequence: CASSFSSPTYEQYF.